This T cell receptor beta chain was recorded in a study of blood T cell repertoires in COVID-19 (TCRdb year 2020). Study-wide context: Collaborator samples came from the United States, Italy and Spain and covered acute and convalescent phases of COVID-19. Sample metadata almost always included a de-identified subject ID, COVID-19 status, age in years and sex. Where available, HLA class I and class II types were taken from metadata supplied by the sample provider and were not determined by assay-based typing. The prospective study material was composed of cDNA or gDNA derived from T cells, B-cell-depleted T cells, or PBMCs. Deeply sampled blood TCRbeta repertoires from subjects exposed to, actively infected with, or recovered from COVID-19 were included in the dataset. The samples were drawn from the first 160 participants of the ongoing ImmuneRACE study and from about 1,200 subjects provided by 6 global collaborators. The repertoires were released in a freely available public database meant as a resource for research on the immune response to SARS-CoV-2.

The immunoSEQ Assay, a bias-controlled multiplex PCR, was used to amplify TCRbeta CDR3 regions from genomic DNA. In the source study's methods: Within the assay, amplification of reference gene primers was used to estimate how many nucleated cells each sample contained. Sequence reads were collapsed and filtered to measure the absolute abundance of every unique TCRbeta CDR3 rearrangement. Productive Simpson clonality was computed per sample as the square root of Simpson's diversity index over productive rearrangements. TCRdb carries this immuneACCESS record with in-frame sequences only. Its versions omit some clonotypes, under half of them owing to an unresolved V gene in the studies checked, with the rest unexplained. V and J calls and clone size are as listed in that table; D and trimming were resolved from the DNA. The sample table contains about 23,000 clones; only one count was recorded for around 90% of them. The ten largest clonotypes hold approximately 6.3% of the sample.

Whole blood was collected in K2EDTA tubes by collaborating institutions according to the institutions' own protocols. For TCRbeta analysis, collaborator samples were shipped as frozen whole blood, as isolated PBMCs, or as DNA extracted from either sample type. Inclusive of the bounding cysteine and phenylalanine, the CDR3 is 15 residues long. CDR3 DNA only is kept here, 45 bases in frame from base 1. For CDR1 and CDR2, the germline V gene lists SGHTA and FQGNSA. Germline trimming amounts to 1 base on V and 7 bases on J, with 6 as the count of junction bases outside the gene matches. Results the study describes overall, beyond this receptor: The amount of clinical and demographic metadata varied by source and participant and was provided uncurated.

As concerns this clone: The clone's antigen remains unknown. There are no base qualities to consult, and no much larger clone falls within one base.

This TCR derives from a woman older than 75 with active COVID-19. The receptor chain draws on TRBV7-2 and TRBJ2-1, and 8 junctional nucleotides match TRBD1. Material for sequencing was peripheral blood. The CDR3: CASSLGTGSLNEQFF. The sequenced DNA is TGTGCCAGCAGCTTAGGGACAGGGTCGTTGAATGAGCAGTTCTTC.